Judged by abundance, the clone carrying this TCR beta chain is medium-sized. This CDR3 is built from 12 residues. Germline assignment: CDR1 SQVTM and CDR2 ANQGSEA. The data were obtained in a study of spatial heterogeneity in lung cancer. About the research overall: Sequencing consistently turned up more beta-chain sequences than alpha-chain sequences.

Time point given: sample taken at primary tumor resection. No cell sorting; template was whole RNA from tumor, lung tissue or PBMC. TCRdb re-called the 5' RACE reads with MiXCR, one entry per CDR3 protein. Among a few thousand distinct CDR3 sequences listed, 6.5% to 10% were seen once. This sequence joins TRBV29-1 and TRBJ2-1, with D possibly called TRBD1 or TRBD2 (5 bases each). Here the sequenced sample was normal lung tissue next to the tumor, taken at surgery. The source of this sequence is a female donor with early-stage non-small cell lung cancer. The CDR3 DNA reads as TGCACCGGGGCCAGCTCCTACAATGAGCAGTTCTTC. As protein: CTGASSYNEQFF.